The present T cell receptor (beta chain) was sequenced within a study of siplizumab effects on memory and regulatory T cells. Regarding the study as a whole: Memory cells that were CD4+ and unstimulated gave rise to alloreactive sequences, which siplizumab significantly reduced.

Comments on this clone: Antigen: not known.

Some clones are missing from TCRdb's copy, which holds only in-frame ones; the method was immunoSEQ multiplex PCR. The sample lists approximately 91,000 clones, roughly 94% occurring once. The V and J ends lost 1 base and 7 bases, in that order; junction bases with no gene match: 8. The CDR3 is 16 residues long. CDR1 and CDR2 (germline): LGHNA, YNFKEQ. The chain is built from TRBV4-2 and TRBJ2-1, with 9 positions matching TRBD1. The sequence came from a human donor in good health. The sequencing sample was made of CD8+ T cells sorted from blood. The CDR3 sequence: CASSQGGDREGNEQFF. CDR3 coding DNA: TGTGCCAGCAGCCAAGGCGGGGACAGGGAAGGAAATGAGCAGTTCTTC.